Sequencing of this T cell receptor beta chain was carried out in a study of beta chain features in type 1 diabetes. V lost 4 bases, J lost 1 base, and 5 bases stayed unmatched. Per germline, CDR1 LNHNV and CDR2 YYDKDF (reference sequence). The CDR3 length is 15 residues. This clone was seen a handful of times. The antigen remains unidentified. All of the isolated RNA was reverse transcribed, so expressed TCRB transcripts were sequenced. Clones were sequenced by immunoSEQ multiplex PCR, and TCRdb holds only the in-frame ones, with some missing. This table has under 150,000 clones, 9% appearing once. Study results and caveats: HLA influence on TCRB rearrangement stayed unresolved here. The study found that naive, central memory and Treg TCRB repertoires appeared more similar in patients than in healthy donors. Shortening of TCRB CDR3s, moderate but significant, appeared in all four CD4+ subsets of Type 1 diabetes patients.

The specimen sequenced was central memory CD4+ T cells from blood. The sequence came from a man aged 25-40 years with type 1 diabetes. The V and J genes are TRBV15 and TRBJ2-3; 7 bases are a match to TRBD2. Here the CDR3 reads CATSISAGRTDTQYF. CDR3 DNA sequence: TGTGCCACCAGCATATCAGCGGGGCGCACAGATACGCAGTATTTT.